The 17 T cell receptor beta chains reported below all come from one sample, sequenced in a study of beta chain features in type 1 diabetes. Overall study findings and caveats: TCRB CDR3s from Type 1 diabetes patients were moderately but significantly shorter in all four CD4+ subsets.

The whole isolated RNA underwent reverse transcription, so sequencing captured expressed TCRB transcripts. TCRdb keeps only in-frame clones here, not all; method: immunoSEQ multiplex PCR. This sample carries 130,000 or so clones, around 15% of them seen once, and the ten largest clones take around 2.5%. The antigens for these receptors are not known. The specimen was central memory CD4+ T cells from blood. These receptors were collected from a man in his thirties or forties with type 1 diabetes.

This clone was observed a single time. The CDR3 loop reads CASRGIWRRDHEQYF. CDR3 nucleotide sequence: TGTGCCAGCAGAGGGATATGGCGCAGGGACCACGAGCAGTACTTC. The chain is built from TRBV11-2 and TRBJ2-7; D may be TRBD1 or TRBD2 (5 bases each). The CDR3 runs to 15 residues. Trimming took off 6 bases at V and 5 bases at J, with 20 bases between the two ends. Germline V lookup: CDR1 SGHAT, CDR2 FQNNGV. The complete variable domain, with remaining parts taken from reference TRBV11-2 and TRBJ2-7, reads EAGVAQSPRYKIIEKRQSVAFWCNPISGHATLYWYQQILGQGPKLLIQFQNNGVVDDSQLPKDRFSAERLKGVDSTLKIQPAKLEDSAVYLCASRGIWRRDHEQYFGPGTRLTVT.

This clone was observed a few times. The chain couples TRBV5-1 to TRBJ2-1; the D call may be TRBD1 or TRBD2 (5 bases each). CDR1 and CDR2 from the germline V gene are SGHRS and YFSETQ. V was pared by 4 bases and J by 9 bases, with 14 bases between. This CDR3 is built from 13 residues. CDR3 sequence reads: CASSPGAGGEQFF. The CDR3 region has the DNA TGCGCCAGCAGCCCCGGGGCCGGCGGTGAGCAGTTCTTC.

This chain connects TRBV11-3 to TRBJ2-2, with no clear D. Looked up from germline, CDR1 is SGHNT and CDR2 is YENEEA. This CDR3 is built from 15 residues. V was trimmed by 4 bases and J by 0 bases, leaving 9 bases between them. Here the CDR3 DNA reads TGTGCCAGCAGCTCTCGGACGTCGAACACCGGGGAGCTGTTTTTT. Its translation: CASSSRTSNTGELFF. The full variable domain, in which reference TRBV11-3 and TRBJ2-2 provide the parts outside the CDR3, is EAGVVQSPRYKIIEKKQPVAFWCNPISGHNTLYWYLQNLGQGPELLIRYENEEAVDDSQLPKDRFSAERLKGVDSTLKIQPAELGDSAVYLCASSSRTSNTGELFFGEGSRLTVL.

This clone is a singleton in its sample. The V gene is TRBV28, the J gene TRBJ1-5; D gene ambiguous. The germline gives CDR1 MDHEN, CDR2 SYDVKM. The V and J ends lost 2 bases and 11 bases respectively, with 10 bases between them. CDR3 length: 12 residues. CDR3 coding DNA: TGTGCCAGCAGTTTAGGCTGGCAGTCCCAGCATTTT. It encodes CASSLGWQSQHF.

V is TRBV29-1 and J is TRBJ1-6; possible D gene TRBD1, 5 bases. The germline gives CDR1 SQVTM, CDR2 ANQGSEA. The CDR3 extends over 13 amino acids. DNA for the CDR3: TGCACCCCCCAGGGAATCTATAATTCACCCCTCCACTTT. As protein: CTPQGIYNSPLHF.

This clone was detected a few times. This chain connects TRBV5-6 to TRBJ2-5, with D unresolved. CDR1 SGHDT and CDR2 YYEEEE come from the germline V gene. The CDR3 runs to 12 residues. Trimming left V 0 bases short and J 5 bases short, with 5 bases between. This CDR3 reads CASSLVLETQYF. The CDR3 coding sequence is TGTGCCAGCAGCTTGGTGTTGGAGACCCAGTACTTC.

V is TRBV29-1 and J is TRBJ1-2; D is ambiguous. The CDR3 is 13 amino acids. Germline V CDR1 and CDR2: SQVTM, ANQGSEA. Trimming removed 3 bases at V and 10 bases at J, with 18 bases between. CDR3 coding DNA: TGCAGCGTTGAGACTCTGGCTAAGGGTTTCTACACCTTC. It specifies CSVETLAKGFYTF.

This clone was seen a few times. This sequence joins TRBV6-6 and TRBJ1-5; the match to TRBD1 covers 7 bases. CDR1 is MNHNY and CDR2 is SVGAGI in the germline V gene (reference sequence). V was pared by 6 bases and J by 7 bases, with 6 bases of the junction left unmatched. The CDR3 sequence is 13 residues long. CDR3 residues: CASRQGGGQPQHF. DNA of the CDR3: TGTGCCAGCAGGCAGGGGGGAGGGCAGCCCCAGCATTTT.

The CDR3 DNA follows: TGTGCCAGCAGCCAAGCGGGGCTCGGATATGGCTACACCTTC. It encodes CASSQAGLGYGYTF. The chain joins TRBV14 to TRBJ1-2; possibly TRBD1 for D (5 bases). This CDR3 region has 14 residues. The germline V gene encodes CDR1 SGHDN and CDR2 FVKESK. Trimming pared 1 base from V and 5 bases from J, leaving 11 bases between.

The table lists this clone with many counts. J is TRBJ2-2 and V is TRBV11-2; D not resolved. The CDR3 totals 15 residues. CDR1 and CDR2 from the germline V gene are SGHAT and FQNNGV. The V end lost 5 bases, the J end lost 2 bases, and 12 bases lay between the germline ends. The CDR3 here is CASSPHTSNTGELFF. In DNA form, the CDR3 reads TGTGCCAGCAGCCCCCATACCAGTAACACCGGGGAGCTGTTTTTT. Using reference TRBV11-2 and TRBJ2-2 for the parts outside the CDR3, the full variable domain is EAGVAQSPRYKIIEKRQSVAFWCNPISGHATLYWYQQILGQGPKLLIQFQNNGVVDDSQLPKDRFSAERLKGVDSTLKIQPAKLEDSAVYLCASSPHTSNTGELFFGEGSRLTVL.

The chain combines TRBV5-1 with TRBJ1-6; TRBD1 agrees at 9 bases. The CDR3 consists of 14 residues. The V and J ends lost 3 bases and 10 bases, in that order; junction bases with no gene match: 5. Germline CDR1 and CDR2: SGHRS and YFSETQ. CDR3 DNA sequence: TGCGCCAGCAGCTCGGGACAGGGTGCCTCACCCCTCCACTTT. This gives the protein CASSSGQGASPLHF.

This clone was seen a few times. CDR3 sequence: CASSLAPGLAGGQETQYF. CDR3 DNA: TGTGCCAGCAGCTTAGCTCCTGGACTAGCGGGGGGCCAGGAGACCCAGTACTTC. V and J are TRBV7-2 and TRBJ2-5; 14 bases align to TRBD2. Trimming cost V 0 bases and J 5 bases; bases outside gene matches: 8. CDR3 length equals 18 residues. Germline V gives CDR1 SGHTA, CDR2 FQGNSA.

This clone was detected only a few times. V and J are TRBV4-2 and TRBJ2-5, with 12 bases aligning to TRBD2. Germline CDR1 reads LGHNA; CDR2 reads YNFKEQ. This CDR3 is 16 amino acids long. With 5 bases clipped from V and 4 bases from J, the junction kept 8 bases outside the gene matches. DNA for the CDR3: TGTGCCAGCAGCTCCCGGACTAGCGGGGTTTCAGAGACCCAGTACTTC. Translating gives CASSSRTSGVSETQYF.

This rearrangement joins TRBV9 to TRBJ2-1; D is unclear. Germline-derived CDR1 and CDR2 are SGDLS and YYNGEE. This CDR3 contains 14 residues. Between the trimmed V and J ends, which lost 4 bases and 7 bases, there was a span of 15 bases. Written as DNA, the CDR3 is TGTGCCAGCAGCCTTTCCCTAGTCTCGAATGAGCAGTTCTTC. Translation: CASSLSLVSNEQFF.

The chain recombines TRBV10-2 with TRBJ2-7, with 7 bases lining up with TRBD1. V shed 6 bases, J shed 2 bases, and the junction held 7 bases outside the gene matches. The CDR3 totals 14 residues. Germline CDR1 reads WSHSY; CDR2 reads SAAADI. CDR3 sequence reads: CASRNRDRAYEQYF. The CDR3 bases are TGCGCCAGCAGGAACCGGGACAGAGCCTACGAGCAGTACTTC.

The chain has TRBV29-1 and TRBJ2-7; D is ambiguous. Germline CDR1 is SQVTM and CDR2 is ANQGSEA. The germline V and J ends were trimmed by 0 bases and 9 bases, with 12 bases remaining between them. There are 12 residues in the CDR3. For the CDR3, the DNA is TGCAGCGTTGAAGATCTGGGAAAAGGGCAGTACTTC. Encoded protein: CSVEDLGKGQYF.

This chain connects TRBV29-1 to TRBJ1-5; no clear D gene. Trimming cost V 2 bases and J 0 bases, with 5 bases left between them. This CDR3 is built from 13 residues. CDR1 is SQVTM, CDR2 ANQGSEA, per germline. The CDR3 sequence is CSVEYSSNQPQHF. The CDR3 DNA follows: TGCAGCGTTGAATACAGTAGCAATCAGCCCCAGCATTTT.